The 11 T cell receptor beta chains in this list originate from one sample, sequenced in a study of blood T cells in healthy people across ages (dated by TCRdb to 2013 to 2016). The library was prepared using 5' RACE. Reads for this sample came from an Illumina HiSeq 2500. A second PCR of about 7 to 12 cycles was run with a J-beta primer mix and a sample-barcoded 5' primer. Through fastp at Q25 and MiXCR, TCRdb rebuilt clones from the public reads, retaining in-frame beta chains. Each CDR3 protein gets just one entry, which takes the most common genes and DNA from the rows behind it. Here the sample has roughly 680,000 distinct CDR3 sequences; approximately 52% occur a single time. Roughly 14% of the sample lies in the top ten. Sequenced input: blood. The origin of the receptors is a woman at least 80 years old in good health.

The V call is TRBV6-6, the J call TRBJ1-5, with TRBD1 as a possible D gene (6 bases). V gave up 4 bases and J gave up 0 bases, with 16 bases separating them. The CDR3 covers 17 residues. Germline V gene lookup returns CDR1 MNHNY and CDR2 SVGAGI (reference sequence). CDR3 sequence reads: CASSSQGLGGSNQPQHF. CDR3 coding DNA: TGTGCCAGCAGTTCACAGGGCCTCGGGGGTAGCAATCAGCCCCAGCATTTT.

On this clonotype: This sequence may be a read error, since a much larger clone differs from it by one base. The chain recombines TRBV10-3 with TRBJ2-7; 10 nucleotides match TRBD2. The V segment lost 1 base and the J segment 7 bases; nucleotides outside the gene matches: 13. CDR1 and CDR2 (germline): ENHRY, SYGVKD. This CDR3 is 17 amino acids long. This chain's CDR3 is CAISEWTSGIVSNEQYF. The CDR3 DNA reads as TGTGCCATCAGTGAGTGGACTAGCGGCATTGTTTCTAATGAGCAGTACTTC.

A word on this clonotype: It may be a read error: a sequence one base away is much more abundant. Here the CDR3 reads CSARTSGSLDEQYF. The CDR3 nucleotides are TGCAGTGCTAGGACTAGCGGGAGTCTGGATGAGCAGTACTTC. V gene TRBV20-1 combines with J gene TRBJ2-5; 12 bases map to TRBD2. This CDR3 region has 14 residues. Germline CDR1 DFQATT, CDR2 SNEGSKA (reference sequence). J lost 11 bases, V lost 3 bases, and 10 bases had no gene match.

This clonotype showed up just a few times. The V call is TRBV12-3 or TRBV12-4, the J call TRBJ2-5; no reliable D call. Trimming stripped 3 bases from V and 9 bases from J, with 11 bases between. This CDR3 comprises 12 residues. CDR3 sequence reads: CASSFGLEAQYF. The DNA for the CDR3 is TGTGCCAGCAGTTTTGGGCTCGAGGCCCAGTACTTC.

This clonotype came up a few times. The chain is built from TRBV15 and TRBJ1-5; 12 positions agree with TRBD1. Unmatched junction bases numbered 9, after V lost 1 base and J lost 5 bases. This CDR3 has 18 residues. Germline V lookup: CDR1 LNHNV, CDR2 YYDKDF (reference sequence). This CDR3 reads CATSRALGTGGADQPQHF. CDR3 DNA: TGTGCCACCAGCAGAGCTCTTGGGACAGGGGGCGCAGATCAGCCCCAGCATTTT.

This clonotype occurred many times. This chain connects TRBV3-1 to TRBJ2-3, with 7 positions matching TRBD1. V lost 2 bases to trimming and J lost 5 bases; unmatched junction nucleotides: 7. Germline values: CDR1 LGHDT, CDR2 YNNKEL (reference sequence). This CDR3 contains 15 residues. This CDR3 is CASSQLTGWKDTQYF. Written as DNA, the CDR3 is TGTGCCAGCAGCCAATTGACAGGGTGGAAAGATACGCAGTATTTT.

In the case of this clonotype: A much more abundant neighbour one base away suggests this may be a read error. The chain links TRBV4-2 to TRBJ2-5, with D possibly called TRBD1 or TRBD2 (5 bases each). The J call may be wrong; the DNA end is better matched by TRBJ2-7. CDR1 LGHNA and CDR2 YNFKEQ come from the germline V gene. This CDR3 has 11 amino acids. CDR3 in DNA: TGTGCCAGCAGCCTCGGGACCGAGCAGTACTTC. Translated, it gives CASSLGTEQYF.

The chain carries TRBV6-6 and TRBJ2-5; 9 bases fit TRBD2. Germline V CDR1 and CDR2: MNHNY, SVGAGI (reference sequence). This CDR3 is 16 amino acids long. The junction had 17 bases not matched to a gene; V was cut back by 4 bases and J by 11 bases. CDR3 in DNA: TGTGCCAGCAGTTCCGCGTACCTTGGCGGGAGGGTTGAGCAGTACTTC. Translated: CASSSAYLGGRVEQYF.

This clonotype was seen ten or more times. The chain carries TRBV7-2 and TRBJ2-4, with TRBD1 matching over 11 bases. The junction had 6 bases not matched to a gene; V was cut back by 4 bases and J by 7 bases. The CDR3 has 15 residues. Germline assignment: CDR1 SGHTA and CDR2 FQGNSA. CDR3 residues: CASSSTGTGGNIQYF. The CDR3 DNA follows: TGTGCCAGCAGCTCAACCGGGACAGGGGGGAACATTCAGTACTTC.

The V call is TRBV27, the J call TRBJ1-6; D is perhaps TRBD1 (6 bases). The germline V gene encodes CDR1 MNHEY and CDR2 SMNVEV (reference sequence). V was cut by 0 bases and J by 6 bases, with 18 bases left in between. The CDR3 spans 18 residues. CDR3 region: CASSLSVDRTSLNSPLHF. In nucleotides, the CDR3 is TGTGCCAGCAGTTTATCGGTCGACAGGACATCGCTTAATTCACCCCTCCACTTT.

This clonotype was seen only a few times. The rearrangement links TRBV10-3 to TRBJ2-1; TRBD1 aligns across 7 bases. The CDR3 totals 18 residues. Germline CDR1 reads ENHRY; CDR2 reads SYGVKD. The V segment lost 6 bases and the J segment 2 bases; nucleotides outside the gene matches: 16. The CDR3 spells CAIRPNPRQGKPYNEQFF. The DNA for the CDR3 is TGTGCCATCAGACCTAACCCTAGACAGGGAAAGCCCTACAATGAGCAGTTCTTC.